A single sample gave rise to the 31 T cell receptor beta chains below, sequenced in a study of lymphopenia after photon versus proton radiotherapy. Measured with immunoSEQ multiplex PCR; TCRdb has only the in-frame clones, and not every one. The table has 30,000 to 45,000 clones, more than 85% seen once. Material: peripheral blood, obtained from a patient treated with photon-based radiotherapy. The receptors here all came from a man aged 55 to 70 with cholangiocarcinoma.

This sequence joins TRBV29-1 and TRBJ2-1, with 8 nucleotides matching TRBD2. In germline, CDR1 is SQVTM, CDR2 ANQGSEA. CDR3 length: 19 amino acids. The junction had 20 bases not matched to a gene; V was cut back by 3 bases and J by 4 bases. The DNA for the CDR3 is TGCAGCGTTGATGCCCCTGTCGGCGGGGGGCCTTTAACGTACAATGAGCAGTTCTTC. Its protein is CSVDAPVGGGPLTYNEQFF.

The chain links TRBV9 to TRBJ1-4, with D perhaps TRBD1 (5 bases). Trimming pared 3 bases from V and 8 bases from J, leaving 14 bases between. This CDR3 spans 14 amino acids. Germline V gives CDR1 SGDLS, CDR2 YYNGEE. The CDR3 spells CASSGDRSGEKLFF. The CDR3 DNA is TGTGCCAGCAGCGGAGACAGATCAGGGGAAAAACTGTTTTTT.

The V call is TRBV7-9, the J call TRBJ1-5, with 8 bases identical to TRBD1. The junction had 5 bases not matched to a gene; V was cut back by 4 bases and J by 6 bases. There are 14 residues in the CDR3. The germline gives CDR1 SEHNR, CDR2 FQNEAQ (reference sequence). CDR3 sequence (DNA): TGTGCCAGCAGCTCAGGGGGCTTGGGTCAGCCCCAGCATTTT. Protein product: CASSSGGLGQPQHF.

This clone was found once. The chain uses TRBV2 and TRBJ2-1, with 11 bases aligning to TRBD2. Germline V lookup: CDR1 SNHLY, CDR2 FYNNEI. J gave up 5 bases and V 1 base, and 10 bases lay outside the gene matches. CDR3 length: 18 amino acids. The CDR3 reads CASSEGVLAGGTDNEQFF. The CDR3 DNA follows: TGTGCCAGCAGTGAAGGGGTGCTAGCGGGGGGCACAGACAATGAGCAGTTCTTC.

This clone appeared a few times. CDR3 sequence: CASSRSASGNGYTF. In DNA form, the CDR3 reads TGTGCCAGCAGCCGATCCGCCTCAGGGAATGGCTACACCTTC. V gene TRBV27 combines with J gene TRBJ1-2, with a tentative D call TRBD1 (5 bases). The V end lost 6 bases, the J end lost 6 bases, and 17 bases lay between the germline ends. This CDR3 is built from 14 residues. In germline, CDR1 is MNHEY, CDR2 SMNVEV (reference sequence).

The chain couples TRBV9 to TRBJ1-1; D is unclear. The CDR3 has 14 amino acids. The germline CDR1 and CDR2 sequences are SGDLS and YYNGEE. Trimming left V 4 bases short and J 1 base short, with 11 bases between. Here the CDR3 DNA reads TGTGCCAGCAGCCTCGAGGGCCCGAACACTGAAGCTTTCTTT. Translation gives CASSLEGPNTEAFF.

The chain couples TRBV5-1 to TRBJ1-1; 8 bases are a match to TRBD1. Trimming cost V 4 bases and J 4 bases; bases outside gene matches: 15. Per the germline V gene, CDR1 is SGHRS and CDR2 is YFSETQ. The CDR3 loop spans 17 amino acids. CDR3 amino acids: CASSTPGQALGSTEAFF. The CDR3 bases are TGCGCCAGCAGCACACCGGGACAGGCCCTTGGGAGCACTGAAGCTTTCTTT.

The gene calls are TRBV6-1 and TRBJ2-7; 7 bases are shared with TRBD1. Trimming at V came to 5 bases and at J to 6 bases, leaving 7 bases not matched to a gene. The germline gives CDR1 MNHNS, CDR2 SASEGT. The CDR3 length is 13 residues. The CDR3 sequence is CASSLDRAGEQYF. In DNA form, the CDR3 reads TGTGCCAGCAGTCTTGACAGGGCCGGCGAGCAGTACTTC.

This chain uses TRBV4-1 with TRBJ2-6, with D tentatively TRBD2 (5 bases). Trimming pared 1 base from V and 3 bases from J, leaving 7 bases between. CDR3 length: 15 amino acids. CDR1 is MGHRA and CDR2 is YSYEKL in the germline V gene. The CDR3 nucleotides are TGCGCCAGCAGCCAAGGAGGGTATGGGGCCAACGTCCTGACTTTC. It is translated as CASSQGGYGANVLTF.

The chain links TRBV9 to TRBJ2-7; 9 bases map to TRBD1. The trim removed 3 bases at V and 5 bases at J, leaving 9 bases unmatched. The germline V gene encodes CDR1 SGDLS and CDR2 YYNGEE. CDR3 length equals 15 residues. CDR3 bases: TGTGCCAGCAGCGGTTCCGGGACAGGGTGGGACGAGCAGTACTTC. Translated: CASSGSGTGWDEQYF.

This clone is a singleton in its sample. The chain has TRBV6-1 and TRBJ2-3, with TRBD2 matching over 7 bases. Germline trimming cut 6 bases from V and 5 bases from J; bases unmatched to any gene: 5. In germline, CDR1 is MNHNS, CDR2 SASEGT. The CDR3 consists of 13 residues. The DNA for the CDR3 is TGTGCCAGCAGCCAAACGGGGGGAGATACGCAGTATTTT. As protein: CASSQTGGDTQYF.

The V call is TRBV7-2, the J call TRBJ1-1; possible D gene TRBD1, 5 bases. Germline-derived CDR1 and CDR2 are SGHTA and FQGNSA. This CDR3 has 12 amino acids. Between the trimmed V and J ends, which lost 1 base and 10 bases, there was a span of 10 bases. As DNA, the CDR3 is TGTGCCAGCAGCTTAGGGGGGTCGGTAGCTTTCTTT. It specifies CASSLGGSVAFF.

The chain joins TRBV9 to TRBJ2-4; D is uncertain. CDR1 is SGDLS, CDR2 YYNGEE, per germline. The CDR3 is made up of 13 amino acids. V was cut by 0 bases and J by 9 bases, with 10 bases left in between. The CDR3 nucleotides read TGTGCCAGCAGCGTAGGAGTCGGTTCCATTCAGTACTTC. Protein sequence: CASSVGVGSIQYF.

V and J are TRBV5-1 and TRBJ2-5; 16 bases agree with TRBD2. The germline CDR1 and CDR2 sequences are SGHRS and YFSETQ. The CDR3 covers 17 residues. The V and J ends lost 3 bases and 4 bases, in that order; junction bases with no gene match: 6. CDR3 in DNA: TGCGCCAGCAGCTCCGGGACTAGCGGGGGGGTACGAGAGACCCAGTACTTC. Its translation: CASSSGTSGGVRETQYF.

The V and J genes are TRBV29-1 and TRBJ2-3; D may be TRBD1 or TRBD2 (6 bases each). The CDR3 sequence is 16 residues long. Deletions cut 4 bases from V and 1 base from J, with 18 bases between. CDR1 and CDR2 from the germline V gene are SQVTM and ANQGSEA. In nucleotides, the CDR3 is TGCAGCGTTGGGTCTGTCCTGGGGGGCGGCACAGATACGCAGTATTTT. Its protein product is CSVGSVLGGGTDTQYF.

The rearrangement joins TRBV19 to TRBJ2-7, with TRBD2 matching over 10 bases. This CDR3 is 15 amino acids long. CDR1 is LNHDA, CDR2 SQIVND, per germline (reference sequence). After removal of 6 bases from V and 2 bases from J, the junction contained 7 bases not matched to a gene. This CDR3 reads CASRATGTSAYEQYF. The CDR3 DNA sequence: TGTGCCAGTAGGGCCACAGGGACTAGCGCCTACGAGCAGTACTTC.

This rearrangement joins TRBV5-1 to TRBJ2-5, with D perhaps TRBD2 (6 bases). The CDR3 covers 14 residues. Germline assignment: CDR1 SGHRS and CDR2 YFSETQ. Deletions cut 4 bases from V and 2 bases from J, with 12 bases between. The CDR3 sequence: CASSRERTQETQYF. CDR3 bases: TGCGCCAGCAGCCGGGAGAGAACACAAGAGACCCAGTACTTC.

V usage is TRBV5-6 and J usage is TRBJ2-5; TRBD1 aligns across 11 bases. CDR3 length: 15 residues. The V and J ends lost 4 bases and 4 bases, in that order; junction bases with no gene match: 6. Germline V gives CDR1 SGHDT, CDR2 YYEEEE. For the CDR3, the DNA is TGTGCCAGCAGCAAGGACAGGGGGCGGACAGAGACCCAGTACTTC. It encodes CASSKDRGRTETQYF.

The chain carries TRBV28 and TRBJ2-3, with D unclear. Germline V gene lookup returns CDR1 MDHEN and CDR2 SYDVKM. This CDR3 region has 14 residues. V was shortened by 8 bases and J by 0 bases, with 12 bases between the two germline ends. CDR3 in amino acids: CASVSRFSTDTQYF. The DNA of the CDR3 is TGTGCCAGCGTGTCCCGGTTTAGCACAGATACGCAGTATTTT.

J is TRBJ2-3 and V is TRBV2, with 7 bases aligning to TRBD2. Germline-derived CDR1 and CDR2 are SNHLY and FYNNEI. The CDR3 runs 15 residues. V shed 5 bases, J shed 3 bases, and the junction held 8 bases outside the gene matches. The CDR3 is CASSFAGVSTDTQYF. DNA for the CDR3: TGTGCCAGCAGTTTTGCGGGAGTGAGTACAGATACGCAGTATTTT.

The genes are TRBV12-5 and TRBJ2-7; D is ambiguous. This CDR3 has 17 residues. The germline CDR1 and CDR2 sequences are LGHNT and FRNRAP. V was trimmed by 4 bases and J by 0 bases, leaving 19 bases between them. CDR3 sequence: CASGSTPGLVCSYEQYF. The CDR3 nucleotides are TGTGCTAGTGGTTCGACCCCCGGGTTGGTATGCTCCTACGAGCAGTACTTC. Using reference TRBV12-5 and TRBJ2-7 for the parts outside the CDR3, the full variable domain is DARVTQTPRHKVTEMGQEVTMRCQPILGHNTVFWYRQTMMQGLELLAYFRNRAPLDDSGMPKDRFSAEMPDATLATLKIQPSEPRDSAVYFCASGSTPGLVCSYEQYFGPGTRLTVT.

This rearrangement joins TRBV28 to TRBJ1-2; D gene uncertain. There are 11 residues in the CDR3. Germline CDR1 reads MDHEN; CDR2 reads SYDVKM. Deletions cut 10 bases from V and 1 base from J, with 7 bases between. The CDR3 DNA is TGTGCCACCAACGTTAACTATGGCTACACCTTC. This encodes CATNVNYGYTF.

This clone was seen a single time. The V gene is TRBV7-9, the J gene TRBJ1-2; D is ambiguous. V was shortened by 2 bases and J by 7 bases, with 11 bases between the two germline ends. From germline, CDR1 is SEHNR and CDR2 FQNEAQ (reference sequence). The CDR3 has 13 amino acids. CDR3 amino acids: CASSLREEGGYTF. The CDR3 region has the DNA TGTGCCAGCAGCTTAAGGGAGGAGGGTGGCTACACCTTC.

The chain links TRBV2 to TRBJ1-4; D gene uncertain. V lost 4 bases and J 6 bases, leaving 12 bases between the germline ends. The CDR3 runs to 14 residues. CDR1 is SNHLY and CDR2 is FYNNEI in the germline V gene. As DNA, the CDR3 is TGTGCCAGCAGTGTAAGGGCGAGGGATGAAAAACTGTTTTTT. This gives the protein CASSVRARDEKLFF. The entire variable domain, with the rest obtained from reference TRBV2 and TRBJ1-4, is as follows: EPEVTQTPSHQVTQMGQEVILRCVPISNHLYFYWYRQILGQKVEFLVSFYNNEISEKSEIFDDQFSVERPDGSNFTLKIRSTKLEDSAMYFCASSVRARDEKLFFGSGTQLSVL.

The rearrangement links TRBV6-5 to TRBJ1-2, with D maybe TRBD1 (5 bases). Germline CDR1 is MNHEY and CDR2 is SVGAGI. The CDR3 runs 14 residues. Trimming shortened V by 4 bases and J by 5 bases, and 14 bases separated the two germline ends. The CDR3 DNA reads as TGTGCCAGCAGTTCTCCCAAGACAGCTTATGGCTACACCTTC. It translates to CASSSPKTAYGYTF.

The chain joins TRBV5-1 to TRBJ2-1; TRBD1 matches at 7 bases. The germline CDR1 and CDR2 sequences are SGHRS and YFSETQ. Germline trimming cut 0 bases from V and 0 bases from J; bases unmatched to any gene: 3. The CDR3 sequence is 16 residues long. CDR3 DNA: TGCGCCAGCAGCTTGGCGGGGACAGACTCCTACAATGAGCAGTTCTTC. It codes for CASSLAGTDSYNEQFF.

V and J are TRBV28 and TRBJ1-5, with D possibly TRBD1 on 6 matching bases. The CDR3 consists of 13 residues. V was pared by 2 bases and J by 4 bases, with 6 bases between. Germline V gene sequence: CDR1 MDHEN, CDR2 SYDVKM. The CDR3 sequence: CASSLQGNQPQHF. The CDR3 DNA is TGTGCCAGCAGTTTACAGGGGAATCAGCCCCAGCATTTT.

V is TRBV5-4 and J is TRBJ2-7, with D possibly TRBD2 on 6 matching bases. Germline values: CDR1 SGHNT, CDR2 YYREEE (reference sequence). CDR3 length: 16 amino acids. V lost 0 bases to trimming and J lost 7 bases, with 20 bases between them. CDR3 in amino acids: CASSLGDAGPAGEQYF. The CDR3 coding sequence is TGTGCCAGCAGCTTGGGGGATGCGGGGCCGGCGGGGGAGCAGTACTTC.

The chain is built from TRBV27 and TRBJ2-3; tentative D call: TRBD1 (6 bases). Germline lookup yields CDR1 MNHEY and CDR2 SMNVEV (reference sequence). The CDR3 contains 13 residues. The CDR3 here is CESRAGGTDTQYF. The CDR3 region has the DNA TGTGAGAGCCGGGCAGGGGGCACAGATACGCAGTATTTT.

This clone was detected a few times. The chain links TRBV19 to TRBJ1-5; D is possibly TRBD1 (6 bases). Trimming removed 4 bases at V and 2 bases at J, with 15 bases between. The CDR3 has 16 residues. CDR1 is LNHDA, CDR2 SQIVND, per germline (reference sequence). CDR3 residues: CASSRLSGAGNQPQHF. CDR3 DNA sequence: TGTGCCAGTAGTAGGCTATCGGGGGCAGGCAATCAGCCCCAGCATTTT.

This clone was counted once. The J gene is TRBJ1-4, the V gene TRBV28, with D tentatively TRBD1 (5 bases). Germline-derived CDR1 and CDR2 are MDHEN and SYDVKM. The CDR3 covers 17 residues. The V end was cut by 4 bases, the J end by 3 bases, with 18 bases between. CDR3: CASSSFGRELPNEKLFF. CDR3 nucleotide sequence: TGTGCCAGCAGTTCCTTCGGCAGGGAGTTACCTAATGAAAAACTGTTTTTT.